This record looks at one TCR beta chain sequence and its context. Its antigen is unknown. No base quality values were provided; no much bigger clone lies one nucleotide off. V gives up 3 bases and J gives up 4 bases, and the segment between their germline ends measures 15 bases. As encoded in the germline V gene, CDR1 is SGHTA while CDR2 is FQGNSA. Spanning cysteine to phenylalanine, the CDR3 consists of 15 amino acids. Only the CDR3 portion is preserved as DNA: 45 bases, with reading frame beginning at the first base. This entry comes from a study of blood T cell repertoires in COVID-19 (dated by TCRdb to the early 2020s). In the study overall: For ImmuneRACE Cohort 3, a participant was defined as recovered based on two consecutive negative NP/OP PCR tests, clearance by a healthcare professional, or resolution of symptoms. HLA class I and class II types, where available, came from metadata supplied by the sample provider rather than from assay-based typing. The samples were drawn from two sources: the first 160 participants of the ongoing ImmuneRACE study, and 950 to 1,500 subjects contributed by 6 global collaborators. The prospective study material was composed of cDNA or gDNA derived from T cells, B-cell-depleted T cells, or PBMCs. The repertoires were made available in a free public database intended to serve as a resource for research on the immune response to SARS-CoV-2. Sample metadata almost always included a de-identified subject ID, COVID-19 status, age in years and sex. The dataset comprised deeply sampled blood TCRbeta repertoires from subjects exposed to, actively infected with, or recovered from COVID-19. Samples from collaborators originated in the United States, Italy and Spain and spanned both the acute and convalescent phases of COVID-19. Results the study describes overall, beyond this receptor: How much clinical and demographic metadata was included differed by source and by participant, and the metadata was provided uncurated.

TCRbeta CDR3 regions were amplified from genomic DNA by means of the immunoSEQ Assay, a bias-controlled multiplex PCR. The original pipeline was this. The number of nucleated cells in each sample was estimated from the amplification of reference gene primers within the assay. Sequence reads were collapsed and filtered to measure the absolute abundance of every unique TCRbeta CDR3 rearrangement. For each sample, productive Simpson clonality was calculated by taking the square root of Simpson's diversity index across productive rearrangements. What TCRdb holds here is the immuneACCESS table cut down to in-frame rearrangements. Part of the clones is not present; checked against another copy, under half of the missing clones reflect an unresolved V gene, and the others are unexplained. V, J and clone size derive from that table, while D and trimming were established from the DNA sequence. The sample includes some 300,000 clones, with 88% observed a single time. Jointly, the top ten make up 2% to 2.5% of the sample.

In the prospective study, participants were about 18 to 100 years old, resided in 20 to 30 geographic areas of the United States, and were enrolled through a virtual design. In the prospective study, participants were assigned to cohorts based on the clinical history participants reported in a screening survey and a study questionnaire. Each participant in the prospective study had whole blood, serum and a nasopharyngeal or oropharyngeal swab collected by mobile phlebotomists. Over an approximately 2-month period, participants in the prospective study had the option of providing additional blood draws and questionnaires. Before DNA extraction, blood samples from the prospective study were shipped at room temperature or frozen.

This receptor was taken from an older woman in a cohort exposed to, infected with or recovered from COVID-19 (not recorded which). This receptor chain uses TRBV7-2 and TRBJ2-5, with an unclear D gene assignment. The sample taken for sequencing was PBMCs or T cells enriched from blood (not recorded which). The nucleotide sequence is TGTGCCAGCAGCTTCTCAACCGGTCCTGGAGAGACCCAGTACTTC. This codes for CASSFSTGPGETQYF. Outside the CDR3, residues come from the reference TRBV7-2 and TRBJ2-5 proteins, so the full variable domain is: GAGVSQSPSNKVTEKGKDVELRCDPISGHTALYWYRQSLGQGLEFLIYFQGNSAPDKSGLPSDRFSAERTGGSVSTLTIQRTQQEDSAVYLCASSFSTGPGETQYFGPGTRLLVL.